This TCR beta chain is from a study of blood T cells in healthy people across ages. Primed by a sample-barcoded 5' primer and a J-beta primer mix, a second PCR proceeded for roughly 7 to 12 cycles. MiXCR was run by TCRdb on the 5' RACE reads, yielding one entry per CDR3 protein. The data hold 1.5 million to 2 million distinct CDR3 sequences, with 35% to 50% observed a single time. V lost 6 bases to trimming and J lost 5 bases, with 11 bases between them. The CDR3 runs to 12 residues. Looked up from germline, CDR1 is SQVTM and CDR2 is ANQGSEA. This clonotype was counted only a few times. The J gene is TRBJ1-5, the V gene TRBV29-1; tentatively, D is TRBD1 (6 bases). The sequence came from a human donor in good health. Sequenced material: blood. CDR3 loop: CSVRDIDQPQHF. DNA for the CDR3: TGCAGCGTCCGGGACATAGATCAGCCCCAGCATTTT.